Described below is a single T cell receptor beta chain sequence and its context. The CDR3 length is 13 residues. Per the germline V gene, CDR1 is MDHEN and CDR2 is SYDVKM. Trimming took off 7 bases at V and 5 bases at J, with 14 bases between the two ends. This sample was included in a study of shared clonotypes between healthy human individuals. Sequencing used immunoSEQ multiplex PCR; TCRdb keeps in-frame clones, though not all of them. The sample records roughly 640,000 clones, around 97% being singletons. V usage is TRBV28 and J usage is TRBJ1-1, with TRBD1 as a possible D gene (5 bases). Sequenced sample: naive CD4+ T cells sorted from blood. As for subset: CD45RA+ positively selected. The receptor comes from a woman aged 25 to 45 in good health. CDR3 sequence: CASIATGGTEAFF. CDR3 DNA: TGTGCCAGCATCGCGACTGGGGGAACTGAAGCTTTCTTT.